Listed below are T cell receptor beta chains from one sample, sequenced in a study of T cell responses to AZD1222 COVID-19 vaccine. Sequencing was performed with immunoSEQ multiplex PCR; in TCRdb, only in-frame clones are kept and a portion is missing. Of about 120,000 clones in the sample, 70% to 85% were seen once. The sequencing used peripheral blood, collected 28 days after the second AZD1222 dose. All receptors derive from an adult who received the AZD1222 COVID-19 vaccine. The CDR3 runs from the conserved cysteine through the conserved F or W. The D gene is left open where the match is weak. Only part of the rows carry a size: once, few, many, or a class if the clone is expanded.

>TRBV5-8|NA|NA|TRBJ2-7
CASSSDSLYSYEQYF
TGTGCCAGCAGCTCCGACTCACTTTACTCCTACGAGCAGTACTTC
>TRBV19|TRBD1|NA|TRBJ2-5
CASSIGTGTGPQETQYF
TGTGCCAGTAGTATAGGAACCGGGACAGGGCCTCAAGAGACCCAGTACTTC
>TRBV6-2/TRBV6-3|NA|NA|TRBJ2-7
CASSAKSYEQYF
TGTGCCAGCAGTGCCAAGTCCTACGAGCAGTACTTC
>TRBV6-5|NA|NA|TRBJ1-2
CASSPGARVGGYTF
TGTGCCAGCAGTCCCGGGGCAAGAGTCGGTGGCTACACCTTC
>TRBV19|NA|NA|TRBJ1-4
CASSIPMGEATNEKLFF
TGTGCCAGTAGTATCCCCATGGGGGAAGCAACTAATGAAAAACTGTTTTTT
>TRBV7-8|NA|NA|TRBJ1-2
CASSLAGYGNGYTF
TGTGCCAGCAGCTTAGCAGGGTACGGAAATGGCTACACCTTC
>TRBV19|NA|once|TRBJ1-5
CASTPNRVDNQPQHF
TGTGCCAGTACCCCAAACAGGGTGGACAATCAGCCCCAGCATTTT
>TRBV18|NA|NA|TRBJ1-5
CASCLFQDQPQHF
TGTGCCAGCTGTCTTTTTCAGGATCAGCCCCAGCATTTT
>TRBV6-5|NA|NA|TRBJ1-1
CASSYRGMGEAFF
TGTGCCAGCAGTTATCGGGGGATGGGTGAAGCTTTCTTT
>TRBV2|TRBD1|NA|TRBJ1-1
CASRMGQRNTEAFF
TGTGCCAGCAGGATGGGACAGAGGAACACTGAAGCTTTCTTT
>TRBV5-1|NA|NA|TRBJ2-7
CASSLSPTVSYEQYF
TGCGCCAGCAGCCTTTCACCGACAGTCTCCTACGAGCAGTACTTC